These 4 T cell receptor beta chains were sequenced from one sample in a study of OX40 agonist ivuxolimab in advanced cancers. Sequencing was performed with immunoSEQ multiplex PCR; in TCRdb, only in-frame clones are kept and a portion is missing. The sample has thousands of clones, roughly 63% seen once. The specimen was CD4+ or CD8+ T cells sorted from blood, collected in a trial of the OX40 agonist ivuxolimab. The receptors originated from an adult with an advanced solid tumor such as melanoma, head and neck, liver or kidney cancer.

The CDR3 is CSVGPEPYEQYF. The CDR3 DNA is TGCAGCGTTGGCCCGGAGCCCTACGAGCAGTACTTC. This chain uses TRBV29-1 with TRBJ2-7; D is ambiguous. This CDR3 is built from 12 residues. CDR1 is SQVTM, CDR2 ANQGSEA, per germline. Trimming took 4 bases from V and 2 from J, leaving 9 bases between them.

This clone is a singleton in its sample. V usage is TRBV30 and J usage is TRBJ2-5; 11 positions match TRBD2. The length of the CDR3 is 16 residues. Germline assignment: CDR1 GTSNPN and CDR2 SVGIG (reference sequence). Germline trimming cut 5 bases from V and 5 bases from J; bases unmatched to any gene: 13. The CDR3 nucleotides read TGTGCCTGGTCGCTAATAGCGGGAGGGCCGGGGGAGACCCAGTACTTC. Translating gives CAWSLIAGGPGETQYF. Full variable domain (missing parts from reference TRBV30 and TRBJ2-5): SQTIHQWPATLVQPVGSPLSLECTVEGTSNPNLYWYRQAAGRGLQLLFYSVGIGQISSEVPQNLSASRPQDRQFILSSKKLLLSDSGFYLCAWSLIAGGPGETQYFGPGTRLLVL.

The rearrangement joins TRBV27 to TRBJ2-7; perhaps D is TRBD1 or TRBD2 (5 bases each). Germline-derived CDR1 and CDR2 are MNHEY and SMNVEV (reference sequence). V was shortened by 5 bases and J by 11 bases, with 13 bases between the two germline ends. The CDR3 is 11 residues long. CDR3 loop: CASSGDGKEYF. The CDR3 bases are TGTGCCAGCAGTGGGGACGGTAAGGAGTACTTC.

The chain links TRBV19 to TRBJ2-7, with 10 positions matching TRBD1. The V gene's germline CDR1 is LNHDA and CDR2 SQIVND (reference sequence). This CDR3 region has 15 residues. The ends lost 3 bases at V and 4 bases at J; junction bases unmatched: 6. The DNA for the CDR3 is TGTGCCAGTAGTATGTTCCGGGACAGGGGATACGAGCAGTACTTC. It codes for CASSMFRDRGYEQYF.